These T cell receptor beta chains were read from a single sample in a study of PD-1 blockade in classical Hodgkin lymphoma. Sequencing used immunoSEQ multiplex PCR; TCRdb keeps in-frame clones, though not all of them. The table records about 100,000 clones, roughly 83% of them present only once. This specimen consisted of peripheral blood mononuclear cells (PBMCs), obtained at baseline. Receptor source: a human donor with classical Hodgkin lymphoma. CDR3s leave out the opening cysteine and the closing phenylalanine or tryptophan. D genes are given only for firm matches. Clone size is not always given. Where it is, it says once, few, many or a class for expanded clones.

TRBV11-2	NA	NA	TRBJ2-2	ASSLSGGTGELF
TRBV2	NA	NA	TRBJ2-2	ASSTGQWELF
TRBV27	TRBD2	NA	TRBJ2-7	ASALAGAGSYEQY
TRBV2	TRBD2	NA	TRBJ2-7	ASISGLTYEQY
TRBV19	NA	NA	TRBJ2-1	ASRNRVSYNEQF
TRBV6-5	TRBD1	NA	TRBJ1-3	ASSQTGSGNTIY
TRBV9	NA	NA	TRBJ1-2	ASSVLSETPDGYT
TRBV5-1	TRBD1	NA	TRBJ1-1	ASSARTGGGTEAF
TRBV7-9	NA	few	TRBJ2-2	ASSLVGRVTGELF
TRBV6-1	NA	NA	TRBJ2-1	ASRHLPDNEQF
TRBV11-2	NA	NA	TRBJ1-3	ASSLVLNTIY
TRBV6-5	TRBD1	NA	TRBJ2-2	ASSYSAGGAVGELF
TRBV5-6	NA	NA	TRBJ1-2	ASSFLPNPGEGGYT
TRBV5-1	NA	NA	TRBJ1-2	ASSHGWGSLNYGYT
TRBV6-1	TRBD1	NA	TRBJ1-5	ASSTRTGNQPQH
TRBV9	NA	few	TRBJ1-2	ASSAAAWGYT
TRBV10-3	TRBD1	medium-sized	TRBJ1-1	AIQRGLENTEAF
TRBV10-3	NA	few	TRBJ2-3	AISVPGAGNTDTQY
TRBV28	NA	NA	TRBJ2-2	ASSSPRGANTGELF
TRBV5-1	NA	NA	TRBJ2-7	ASSFRTRAYEQY
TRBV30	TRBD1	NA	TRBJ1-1	AWTRGAEAF
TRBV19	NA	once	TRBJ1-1	ASIWATEAF
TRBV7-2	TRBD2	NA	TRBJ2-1	ASSSRETSGYNEQF
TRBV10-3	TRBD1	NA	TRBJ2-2	AISDRDRVGGELF
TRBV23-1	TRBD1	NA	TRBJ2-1	ASIAADRGFDEQF
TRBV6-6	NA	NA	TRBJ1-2	ASSYSLDNGYT
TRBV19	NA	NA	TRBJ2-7	ASSRQRSSYEQY
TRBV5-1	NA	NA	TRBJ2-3	ASSLDSGRDTQY
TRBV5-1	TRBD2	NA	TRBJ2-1	ASSLGLARNEQF
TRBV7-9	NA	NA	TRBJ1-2	ASSQEWGGYT
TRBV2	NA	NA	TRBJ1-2	ASSESRDRGYT
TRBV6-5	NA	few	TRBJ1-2	ASSEGWVYGYT
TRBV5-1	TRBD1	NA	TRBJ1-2	ASSPIIGQGEGYT
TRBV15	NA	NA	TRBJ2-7	ATSRGGDSYEQY
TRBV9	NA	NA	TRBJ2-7	ASSVASQGQQY
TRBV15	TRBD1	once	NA	ATSRTGTGPYEQY
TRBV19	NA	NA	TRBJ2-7	ASSITVGGEQY
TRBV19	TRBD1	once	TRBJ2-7	ASSETGTEFYEQY
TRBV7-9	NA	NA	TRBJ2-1	ASSRPGGVNEQF
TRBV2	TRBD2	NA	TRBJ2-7	ASITGTSGSSYEQY
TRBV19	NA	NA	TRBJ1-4	ASKSVYVNEKLF
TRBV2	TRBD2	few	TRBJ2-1	ASSVLAGISEQF
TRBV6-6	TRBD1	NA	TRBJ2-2	ASSSPQGARSGELF
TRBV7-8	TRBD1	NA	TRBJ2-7	ASRDPGTVPYEQY
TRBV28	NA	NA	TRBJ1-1	ASSFYPGMAF
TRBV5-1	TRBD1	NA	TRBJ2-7	ASSYRDRAYEQY
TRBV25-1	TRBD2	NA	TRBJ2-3	ASSESPGASGDTQY
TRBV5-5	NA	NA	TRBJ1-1	AVGSGTEAF
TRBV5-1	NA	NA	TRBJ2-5	ASMIQGETQY
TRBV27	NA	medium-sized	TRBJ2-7	ASWGNSYEQY